Listed below are T cell receptor beta chains from one sample, sequenced in a study of immune evolution from preneoplasia to lung adenocarcinoma. Using immunoSEQ multiplex PCR, the repertoire was profiled, and TCRdb retains in-frame clones only, with some absent. Of a few thousand clones listed, roughly 79% were seen once; the top ten hold 26%. Input material: FFPE normal lung tissue adjacent to the tumor. These receptors originate from a person between 60 and 70 years old with lung adenocarcinoma. The conserved cysteine and the conserved F or W are not part of the CDR3 here. Rows may omit the clone size; those that give it use once, few, many or a size class.

abundance: -; v_gene: TRBV28; CDR3aa: ASMVSAGGDEQY
abundance: -; v_gene: TRBV6-6; CDR3aa: ASSYSGGMNTEAF
abundance: -; v_gene: TRBV19; CDR3aa: ASSTGETQY
abundance: -; v_gene: TRBV10-1; CDR3aa: ASSEGPTRQNEQF
abundance: -; v_gene: TRBV6-6; CDR3aa: ASSYSTGTDTQY
abundance: few; v_gene: TRBV19; CDR3aa: ASRTSGALGNEKLF
abundance: -; v_gene: TRBV6-1; CDR3aa: ASSEWGSSYEQY
abundance: -; v_gene: TRBV7-9; CDR3aa: ASSRGLAGLQETQY
abundance: once; v_gene: TRBV28; CDR3aa: ASRGEYSNQPQH
abundance: -; v_gene: TRBV10-2; CDR3aa: ASSESPDRVEKLF
abundance: once; v_gene: TRBV7-8; CDR3aa: ASSTGGGTEAF
abundance: -; v_gene: TRBV5-1; CDR3aa: ASSLDTAKNIQY
abundance: -; v_gene: TRBV4-1; CDR3aa: ASSQDPGRETQY
abundance: -; v_gene: TRBV7-9; CDR3aa: ASSSGANQETQY
abundance: -; v_gene: TRBV6-6; CDR3aa: ASREDRDGGGTQY
abundance: -; v_gene: TRBV28; CDR3aa: ASSLRTGAYNEQF
abundance: -; v_gene: TRBV27; CDR3aa: ASSYRGWAGNTIY
abundance: -; v_gene: TRBV30; CDR3aa: AWRRRVAFSYEQY
abundance: -; v_gene: TRBV7-8; CDR3aa: ASSLKGSDSYEQY
abundance: -; v_gene: TRBV5-8; CDR3aa: ASSHRGLNTGELF
abundance: -; v_gene: TRBV5-4; CDR3aa: ASSHLGGLNTEAF
abundance: -; v_gene: TRBV19; CDR3aa: AIISGGEQF
abundance: -; v_gene: TRBV28; CDR3aa: ASSLSLGTGELF
abundance: -; v_gene: TRBV19; CDR3aa: ASHGGRGAERTEAF
abundance: -; v_gene: TRBV5-1; CDR3aa: ASSSMGLAGVSRGPDTQY
abundance: once; v_gene: TRBV6-5; CDR3aa: ASRPYRSGNTIY
abundance: once; v_gene: TRBV30; CDR3aa: AWTPGQGARANYGYT
abundance: few; v_gene: TRBV7-2; CDR3aa: ASSPGGGGQNEQY
abundance: -; v_gene: TRBV5-4; CDR3aa: ASSLYLGGEQF
abundance: -; v_gene: TRBV7-2; CDR3aa: ASSLRGFSSYNSPLH
abundance: once; v_gene: TRBV6-1; CDR3aa: AAQPGAGELF
abundance: large; v_gene: TRBV7-3; CDR3aa: ASSLGNRGATQY
abundance: -; v_gene: TRBV19; CDR3aa: ASSMTGRGVSEQF
abundance: -; v_gene: TRBV25-1; CDR3aa: ASRDDRGTYNEQF
abundance: -; v_gene: TRBV11-2; CDR3aa: ASSLKRNTEAF
abundance: -; v_gene: TRBV9; CDR3aa: ASSPHEGGYGYT
abundance: -; v_gene: TRBV28; CDR3aa: ASSRSGRGRSTDTQY
abundance: -; v_gene: TRBV11-1; CDR3aa: ASSLGPPTSF
abundance: -; v_gene: TRBV10-1; CDR3aa: ASTEQGSSNTGELF
abundance: -; v_gene: TRBV5-4; CDR3aa: ASRQQGNQPQH